One sample yielded the 26 T cell receptor beta chains listed below, sequenced in a study of T-cell reconstitution after alpha-beta-depleted transplantation in children. TCRbeta library construction was performed incorporating unique molecular identifiers. TCRdb re-analysed the PCR reads in MiXCR, keeping a single row per CDR3 protein. The data contain about 980,000 distinct CDR3 sequences, less than 30% of them singletons. The starting material was PBMCs, mostly from graft donor cells, obtained 360 days after TCRalphabeta/CD19-depleted stem cell transplant. Receptors originate from a boy younger than two who had a stem cell transplant for SCID, so the T cells may come from the graft donor.

This clonotype came up a few times. The rearrangement links TRBV9 to TRBJ1-5; the match to TRBD1 covers 8 bases. Trimming cost V 4 bases and J 2 bases; bases outside gene matches: 5. This CDR3 has 15 amino acids. In germline, CDR1 is SGDLS, CDR2 YYNGEE. The CDR3 DNA sequence: TGTGCCAGCAGCATCGGACAGGGAGGCAATCAGCCCCAGCATTTT. Translating it yields CASSIGQGGNQPQHF.

Turning to this clonotype: The DNA is left out, because the CDR3 cannot be placed on it with certainty; the CDR3 is given as TCRdb lists it. V gene TRBV21-1 combines with J gene TRBJ2-1; the table's D call of TRBD1 was not tested on the DNA. TRBV21-1 is a pseudogene. From its first to its last residue, the CDR3 has 14 amino acids. The CDR3 region is CASSKVGPGNEQFF.

In this sample, this clonotype turned up a few times. The chain is built from TRBV5-1 and TRBJ1-2; D is undetermined. The ends were cut back, 4 bases at V and 5 bases at J, with 9 bases in the middle. The CDR3 totals 12 residues. Germline lookup yields CDR1 SGHRS and CDR2 YFSETQ. The CDR3 is CASSPRTYGYTF. CDR3 coding DNA: TGCGCCAGCAGCCCCCGGACGTATGGCTACACCTTC. Supplemented by reference TRBV5-1 and TRBJ1-2, the full variable domain reads KAGVTQTPRYLIKTRGQQVTLSCSPISGHRSVSWYQQTPGQGLQFLFEYFSETQRNKGNFPGRFSGRQFSNSRSEMNVSTLELGDSALYLCASSPRTYGYTFGSGTRLTVV.

The chain uses TRBV6-2 or TRBV6-3 and TRBJ1-1; the D gene is possibly TRBD1 (5 bases). This CDR3 is built from 15 residues. Germline V gene data show CDR1 as MNHEY and CDR2 as SVGEGT. Between the trimmed V and J ends, which lost 4 bases and 0 bases, there was a span of 12 bases. The chain's CDR3 is CASSSQGTLNTEAFF. CDR3 nucleotides: TGTGCCAGCAGTTCCCAGGGCACGCTGAACACTGAAGCTTTCTTT.

The chain uses TRBV20-1 and TRBJ1-1; D is possibly TRBD1 (6 bases). CDR3 length equals 15 residues. Germline V gene lookup returns CDR1 DFQATT and CDR2 SNEGSKA (reference sequence). V lost 1 base and J 1 base, leaving 13 bases between the germline ends. The DNA of the CDR3 is TGCAGTGCTAGAGGACCATCGGGACAGAACACTGAAGCTTTCTTT. It codes for CSARGPSGQNTEAFF.

The chain combines TRBV4-1 with TRBJ2-6, with D unresolved. The CDR3 extends over 14 amino acids. V lost 0 bases and J lost 2, with 2 bases in between. Germline CDR1 reads MGHRA; CDR2 reads YSYEKL. CDR3 sequence reads: CASSQDAGANVLTF. CDR3 DNA sequence: TGCGCCAGCAGCCAAGATGCTGGGGCCAACGTCCTGACTTTC.

This clonotype has a handful of counts. V and J are TRBV12-3 or TRBV12-4 and TRBJ2-1; 12 bases align to TRBD1. The CDR3 extends over 15 amino acids. The junction had 7 bases not matched to a gene; V was cut back by 5 bases and J by 8 bases. The CDR3 loop reads CASSARDRGLHEQFF. CDR3 nucleotides: TGTGCCAGCAGTGCCCGGGACAGGGGGCTTCATGAGCAGTTCTTC.

In this sample, this clonotype turned up a few times. The chain couples TRBV20-1 to TRBJ2-5, with 8 bases that match TRBD2. Germline lookup yields CDR1 DFQATT and CDR2 SNEGSKA (reference sequence). The CDR3 totals 16 residues. The V and J ends lost 0 bases and 2 bases, in that order; junction bases with no gene match: 8. CDR3 nucleotides: TGCAGTGCTAGAGATCTGTTCCGGGGGGGACAAGAGACCCAGTACTTC. It codes for CSARDLFRGGQETQYF.

This clonotype was seen only a few times. The rearrangement joins TRBV25-1 to TRBJ1-5, with TRBD1 matching over 7 bases. This CDR3 is built from 14 residues. Losses at the gene ends were 1 base for V and 8 bases for J; bases not matched to a gene: 5. Per the germline V gene, CDR1 is MGHDK and CDR2 is SYGVNS. CDR3 sequence (DNA): TGTGCCAGCAGTGAATCAGGGGGGATTGAGCCCCAGCATTTT. Protein: CASSESGGIEPQHF.

The chain combines TRBV5-1 with TRBJ2-7; possibly TRBD1 or TRBD2 for D (5 bases each). CDR3 length equals 15 residues. The V gene's germline CDR1 is SGHRS and CDR2 YFSETQ. V shed 0 bases and J shed 5 bases, with 15 bases lying between them. Here the CDR3 DNA reads TGCGCCAGCAGCTTGGTAGGGACCCCCGGAAACGAGCAGTACTTC. Encoded protein: CASSLVGTPGNEQYF.

V is TRBV28 and J is TRBJ2-7; D uncertain. The V gene's germline CDR1 is MDHEN and CDR2 SYDVKM. The ends were cut back, 3 bases at V and 0 bases at J, with 9 bases in the middle. CDR3 size: 14 residues. The CDR3 DNA reads TGTGCCAGCAGTTTTCACCCCAGCTCCTACGAGCAGTACTTC. Translation gives CASSFHPSSYEQYF.

The V gene is TRBV12-3 or TRBV12-4, the J gene TRBJ2-1, with 8 bases matching TRBD2. J lost 4 bases, V lost 0 bases, and 5 bases had no gene match. The CDR3 loop spans 16 amino acids. The DNA for the CDR3 is TGTGCCAGCAGTTTAGCGCGGAGCGGGGGATACAATGAGCAGTTCTTC. Its translation is CASSLARSGGYNEQFF.

The rearrangement links TRBV27 to TRBJ2-7, with D perhaps matching TRBD1 (6 bases). The CDR3 sequence is 15 residues long. The germline V gene has CDR1 MNHEY and CDR2 SMNVEV (reference sequence). V was trimmed by 2 bases and J by 3 bases, leaving 14 bases between them. The CDR3 DNA sequence: TGTGCCAGCAGTTTACAGGGGTTTCTAAACTACGAGCAGTACTTC. Protein sequence: CASSLQGFLNYEQYF.

Only a few counts were recorded for this clonotype. As DNA, the CDR3 is TGTGCCACTGGCGACAGCATCGAGCAGTACTTC. Amino acids: CATGDSIEQYF. This chain connects TRBV15 to TRBJ2-7, with D possibly TRBD1 on 5 matching bases. Trimming took off 9 bases at V and 6 bases at J, with 12 bases between the two ends. CDR3 length equals 11 residues. Germline V gene data show CDR1 as LNHNV and CDR2 as YYDKDF (reference sequence).

The chain combines TRBV18 with TRBJ1-5, with a weak D call TRBD1 (5 bases). V shed 6 bases and J shed 6 bases, with 15 bases lying between them. CDR3 length: 14 residues. CDR1 KGHSH and CDR2 LQKENI come from the germline V gene. The CDR3 region has the DNA TGTGCCAGCTCCGGGACCCAAGGAGGTCAGCCCCAGCATTTT. Protein product: CASSGTQGGQPQHF. Full variable domain (rest looked up from reference TRBV18 and TRBJ1-5): NAGVMQNPRHLVRRRGQEARLRCSPMKGHSHVYWYRQLPEEGLKFMVYLQKENIIDESGMPKERFSAEFPKEGPSILRIQQVVRGDSAAYFCASSGTQGGQPQHFGDGTRLSIL.

This clonotype has more than one count but fewer than ten. V is TRBV29-1 and J is TRBJ2-1; 11 nucleotides agree with TRBD1. V was pared by 1 base and J by 5 bases, with 7 bases of the junction left unmatched. This CDR3 is 16 amino acids long. Germline-derived CDR1 and CDR2 are SQVTM and ANQGSEA. Here the CDR3 DNA reads TGCAGCGTTGAAGGGGGGACAGGGGGTTTTAACAATGAGCAGTTCTTC. This sequence encodes CSVEGGTGGFNNEQFF.

This clonotype occurred a few times. The chain has TRBV3-1 and TRBJ1-5; D might be TRBD1 (6 bases). The V end was cut by 1 base, the J end by 5 bases, with 9 bases between. CDR1 and CDR2 from the germline V gene are LGHDT and YNNKEL (reference sequence). This CDR3 has 14 residues. CDR3 coding DNA: TGTGCCAGCAGCCAAGCGGGGGCCCATCAGCCCCAGCATTTT. Translation: CASSQAGAHQPQHF.

The J gene is TRBJ2-5, the V gene TRBV2; 13 bases align to TRBD2. CDR1 and CDR2 (germline): SNHLY, FYNNEI. This CDR3 contains 19 residues. J lost 5 bases, V lost 1 base, and 13 bases had no gene match. The CDR3 loop reads CASSEVAGLAGALMETQYF. The CDR3 DNA sequence: TGTGCCAGCAGTGAAGTAGCAGGACTAGCGGGGGCCCTAATGGAGACCCAGTACTTC.

The chain couples TRBV12-3 or TRBV12-4 to TRBJ2-1; the match to TRBD1 covers 10 bases. V shed 8 bases and J 4 bases; nucleotides not matched to a gene: 5. The CDR3 has 14 amino acids. The CDR3 sequence is CASLPGQGYNEQFF. The DNA for the CDR3 is TGTGCCAGCCTTCCGGGACAGGGGTACAATGAGCAGTTCTTC.

The V call is TRBV10-2, the J call TRBJ2-5, with a possible D match to TRBD2 (5 bases). The germline CDR1 and CDR2 sequences are WSHSY and SAAADI. Trimming cost V 3 bases and J 7 bases, with 6 bases left between them. CDR3 length equals 11 residues. The CDR3 coding sequence is TGCGCCAGCAGTGATCGGGGGACCCAGTACTTC. Its translation is CASSDRGTQYF.

The rearrangement uses TRBV10-3 and TRBJ2-3, with TRBD1 identical over 11 bases. CDR3 length: 15 residues. The V gene's germline CDR1 is ENHRY and CDR2 SYGVKD. The V gene end was trimmed by 3 bases and the J gene end by 6 bases; junction bases not matched to a gene: 5. The CDR3 reads CAISDGDRGTDTQYF. CDR3 bases: TGTGCCATCAGTGACGGGGACAGGGGGACGGATACGCAGTATTTT.

The chain combines TRBV18 with TRBJ2-3; the D gene could be TRBD1 or TRBD2 (5 bases each). Per germline, CDR1 KGHSH and CDR2 LQKENI. Trimming stripped 2 bases from V and 7 bases from J, with 10 bases between. The CDR3 extends over 13 amino acids. CDR3 loop: CASSPLGENTQYF. In DNA, the CDR3 is TGTGCCAGCTCACCATTGGGGGAAAATACGCAGTATTTT.

The genes are TRBV2 and TRBJ2-5, with unresolved D. The CDR3 spans 16 residues. Trimming stripped 2 bases from V and 3 bases from J, with 16 bases between. Germline CDR1 SNHLY, CDR2 FYNNEI. CDR3 in amino acids: CASSESNVGAKETQYF. Written as DNA, the CDR3 is TGTGCCAGCAGTGAAAGCAACGTCGGAGCCAAAGAGACCCAGTACTTC. Combining the CDR3 with reference TRBV2 and TRBJ2-5 gives the whole variable domain EPEVTQTPSHQVTQMGQEVILRCVPISNHLYFYWYRQILGQKVEFLVSFYNNEISEKSEIFDDQFSVERPDGSNFTLKIRSTKLEDSAMYFCASSESNVGAKETQYFGPGTRLLVL.

The rearrangement uses TRBV29-1 and TRBJ2-7; the match to TRBD1 covers 10 bases. Germline V CDR1 and CDR2: SQVTM, ANQGSEA. V trimming: 5 bases; J trimming: 3 bases; junction bases outside the gene matches: 7. There are 14 residues in the CDR3. The CDR3 protein is CSVLTDRGFYEQYF. The DNA of the CDR3 is TGCAGCGTTTTGACGGACAGGGGGTTCTACGAGCAGTACTTC.

The chain combines TRBV7-2 with TRBJ2-7; a possible D gene is TRBD1 (7 bases). The V end was cut by 3 bases, the J end by 3 bases, with 15 bases between. The CDR3 extends over 15 amino acids. Germline CDR1 reads SGHTA; CDR2 reads FQGNSA. CDR3 coding DNA: TGTGCCAGCAGCTTGGGCGGGACAGTGAACTACGAGCAGTACTTC. Amino acids: CASSLGGTVNYEQYF.

A few counts support this clonotype. V gene TRBV4-2 combines with J gene TRBJ2-3, with 7 bases that match TRBD2. CDR3 length: 16 residues. CDR1 LGHNA and CDR2 YNFKEQ come from the germline V gene. With 0 bases clipped from V and 1 base from J, the junction kept 4 bases outside the gene matches. In DNA form, the CDR3 reads TGTGCCAGCAGCCAAGATCGGGCGGGGGGCACAGATACGCAGTATTTT. Translation: CASSQDRAGGTDTQYF.